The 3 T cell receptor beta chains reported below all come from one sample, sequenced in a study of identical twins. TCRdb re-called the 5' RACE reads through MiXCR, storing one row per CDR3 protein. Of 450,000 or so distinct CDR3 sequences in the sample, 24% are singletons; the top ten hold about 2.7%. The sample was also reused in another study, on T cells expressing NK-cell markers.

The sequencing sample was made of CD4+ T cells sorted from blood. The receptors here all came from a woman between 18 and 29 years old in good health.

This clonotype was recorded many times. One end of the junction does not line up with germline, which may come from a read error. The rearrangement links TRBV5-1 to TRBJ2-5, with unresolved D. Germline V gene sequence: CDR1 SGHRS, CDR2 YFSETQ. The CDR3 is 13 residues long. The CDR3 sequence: CASSFGSQETQYF. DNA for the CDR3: TGTGCCAGCAGCTTCGGGTCACAAGAGACCCAGTACTTC.

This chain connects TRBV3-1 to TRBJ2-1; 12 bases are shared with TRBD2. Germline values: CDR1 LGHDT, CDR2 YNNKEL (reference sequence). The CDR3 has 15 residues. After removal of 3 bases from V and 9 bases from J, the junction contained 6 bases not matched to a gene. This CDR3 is CASSQALAGGFEQFF. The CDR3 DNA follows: TGTGCCAGCAGCCAGGCACTAGCGGGGGGTTTTGAGCAGTTCTTC.

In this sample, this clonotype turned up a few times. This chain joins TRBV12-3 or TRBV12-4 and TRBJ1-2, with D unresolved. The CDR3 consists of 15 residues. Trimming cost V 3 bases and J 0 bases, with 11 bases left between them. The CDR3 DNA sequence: TGTGCCAGCAGTTTTCGGGCGGCTGCTAACTATGGCTACACCTTC. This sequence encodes CASSFRAAANYGYTF.